This TCR beta chain comes out of a study of blood T cell repertoires in COVID-19. V was shortened by 1 base and J by 5 bases, with 18 bases between the two germline ends. Looked up from germline, CDR1 is SEHNR and CDR2 is FQNEAQ (reference sequence). The CDR3 contains 16 residues. Assay used: immunoSEQ multiplex PCR; TCRdb lists only in-frame clones, some missing. In the table there are around 300,000 clones, 70% to 90% of which are singletons. The receptor comes from a woman in her thirties or forties who had recovered from COVID-19. The rearrangement uses TRBV7-9 and TRBJ2-7; maybe TRBD2 (6 bases). The sample comprised PBMCs or T cells enriched from blood (not recorded which). CDR3 region: CASSLEDYEGVDEQYF. The CDR3 nucleotides read TGTGCCAGCAGCTTAGAGGACTATGAGGGAGTAGACGAGCAGTACTTC.